These T cell receptor beta chains were read from a single sample in a study of blood T cell repertoires in COVID-19. Sequencing was performed with immunoSEQ multiplex PCR; in TCRdb, only in-frame clones are kept and a portion is missing. The sample carries hundreds of thousands of clones, around 88% recorded once. The specimen was peripheral blood. These receptors were taken from a woman in her fifties or sixties with COVID-19, enrolled during active disease. Both conserved end residues are part of each CDR3.

V: TRBV3-1/TRBV3-2; J: TRBJ2-1; CDR3: CASTGLAGGYEQFF
V: TRBV29-1; J: TRBJ2-4; CDR3: CSVASGLGTLYQYF
V: TRBV27; J: TRBJ2-7; CDR3: CASSLLQGVYEQYF
V: TRBV18; J: TRBJ1-5; CDR3: CASSNRGRDQPQHF
V: TRBV6-5; J: TRBJ1-2; CDR3: CASKGGNGYGYTF
V: TRBV18; J: TRBJ2-5; CDR3: CASSPGGGETQYF
V: TRBV6-5; J: TRBJ2-7; CDR3: CASRSRQGGDYEQYF
V: TRBV7-9; J: TRBJ2-1; CDR3: CASSFLAGAYNEQFF
V: TRBV18; J: TRBJ2-7; CDR3: CASSPRAGAPKGTPYEQYF
V: TRBV14; J: TRBJ2-3; CDR3: CASSHSRGQRGTDTQYF
V: TRBV3-1/TRBV3-2; J: TRBJ1-2; CDR3: CASSQSGTALGGYTF
V: TRBV27; J: TRBJ2-5; CDR3: CASSLGTSLQETQYF
V: TRBV9; J: TRBJ2-3; CDR3: CASSVAWGDTSTDTQYF
V: TRBV7-6; J: TRBJ1-5; CDR3: CASSSTGGNQPQHF
V: TRBV13; J: TRBJ2-1; CDR3: CASSLSGTSPYNEQFF
V: TRBV5-1; J: TRBJ2-1; CDR3: CASSLGEVRVF
V: TRBV6-5; J: TRBJ2-5; CDR3: CASSLRDRGRETQYF
V: TRBV7-8; J: TRBJ2-3; CDR3: CASSLGLAGVSTDTQYF
V: TRBV30; J: TRBJ1-1; CDR3: CAWGLTGVDTEAFF
V: TRBV5-1; J: TRBJ1-6; CDR3: CASSLAVDGEGNSPLHF
V: TRBV11-2; J: TRBJ2-3; CDR3: CASLPGGGPLRDTQYF
V: TRBV3-1/TRBV3-2; J: TRBJ1-5; CDR3: CASSQQGMDNQPQHF
V: TRBV21-1; J: TRBJ2-3; CDR3: CASSKYPAGGPRDTQYF
V: TRBV4-1; J: TRBJ2-2; CDR3: CASSRFGLGRNTGELFF
V: TRBV10-3; J: TRBJ1-1; CDR3: CAISDPGVGLNTEAFF
V: TRBV2; J: TRBJ2-3; CDR3: CASSSTSGGDTQYF
V: TRBV4-3; J: TRBJ1-6; CDR3: CASSQGLVVNSPLHF
V: TRBV5-1; J: TRBJ1-3; CDR3: CASSQRDSGLSGNTIYF
V: TRBV27; J: TRBJ2-7; CDR3: CASTPAGLASVTEQYF
V: TRBV7-2; J: TRBJ2-7; CDR3: CASSFSGGAYEQYF
V: TRBV2; J: TRBJ2-1; CDR3: CASGQTGGVSYNEQFF
V: TRBV18; J: TRBJ2-7; CDR3: CASSLRQGPYEQYF
V: TRBV11-2; J: TRBJ2-1; CDR3: CASSLLAASYNEQFF
V: TRBV2; J: TRBJ2-5; CDR3: CASGPEQETQYF
V: TRBV9; J: TRBJ1-2; CDR3: CASSPGWSYGYTF
V: TRBV4-2; J: TRBJ2-3; CDR3: CASSQSVASTDTQYF
V: TRBV29-1; J: TRBJ2-7; CDR3: CSVNSEGIYYEQYF
V: TRBV5-1; J: TRBJ2-7; CDR3: CASSGTFTYEQYF
V: TRBV30; J: TRBJ1-2; CDR3: CAWRDDRNYGYTF
V: TRBV6-5; J: TRBJ2-1; CDR3: CASSPLGQHNEQFF
V: TRBV12-3/TRBV12-4; J: TRBJ1-3; CDR3: CASRNDNSNTIYF
V: TRBV4-1; J: TRBJ2-3; CDR3: CASSHQGGDTDTQYF
V: TRBV7-2; J: TRBJ1-5; CDR3: CASSSQGANQPQHF
V: TRBV23-1; J: TRBJ1-2; CDR3: CASSQYDRNYGYTF
V: TRBV6-5; J: TRBJ1-1; CDR3: CASTYLGGYTEAFF
V: TRBV19; J: TRBJ1-2; CDR3: CASSRRGGGYGYTF
V: TRBV4-1; J: TRBJ1-6; CDR3: CASSQDGGPLHF
V: TRBV6-2/TRBV6-3; J: TRBJ2-1; CDR3: CASSFRGSAIGEQFF
V: TRBV5-6; J: TRBJ2-2; CDR3: CASSLRTGNTGELFF
V: TRBV2; J: TRBJ1-1; CDR3: CARAQGRLNTEAFF
V: TRBV3-1/TRBV3-2; J: TRBJ1-3; CDR3: CASNQGPTGQGSGNTIYF
V: TRBV4-3; J: TRBJ2-7; CDR3: CASSPSYTYEQYF
V: TRBV29-1; J: TRBJ1-1; CDR3: CSVVQVFGTEAFF
V: TRBV9; J: TRBJ2-3; CDR3: CASSVIADDTDTQYF
V: TRBV7-2; J: TRBJ2-7; CDR3: CASSTIAGTYEQYF
V: TRBV5-6; J: TRBJ1-5; CDR3: CASSPGNQPQHF
V: TRBV12-5; J: TRBJ1-1; CDR3: CASGLVLGGQVNTEAFF
V: TRBV6-2/TRBV6-3; J: TRBJ2-7; CDR3: CASSYSRTASYEQYF
V: TRBV6-4; J: TRBJ1-1; CDR3: CASSPEGNRGTEAFF
V: TRBV5-6; J: TRBJ1-1; CDR3: CASSRTAGLEAFF